There are a few counts of the clone carrying this T cell receptor beta chain. Its antigen is as yet unknown. Germline and junction disagree at one end, which may indicate a read error. The study ran its PCR with 60 Vbeta and 13 Jbeta primers. Using immunoSEQ multiplex PCR, the repertoire was profiled, and TCRdb retains in-frame clones only, with some absent. Found here are fewer than 150,000 clones, 78% of them singletons; the top ten hold roughly 6%. Germline V lookup: CDR1 SEHNR, CDR2 FQNEAQ (reference sequence). The CDR3 extends over 12 amino acids. The data are from a study of cytomegalovirus exposure and HLA in healthy donors. Study-level findings and limits: Immune exposure data for these donors was limited to CMV serostatus. Certain sequence variants were highly shared and formed a cluster, and this cluster was likely a sequencing artifact.

The V and J genes are TRBV7-9 and TRBJ1-2; a possible D gene is TRBD1 (6 bases). The source material was PBMCs. The receptor comes from a woman in her thirties or forties in good health and CMV-seropositive. The CDR3 reads CSSSLTGSGYTF. DNA of the CDR3: TGTTCCAGCAGCTTAACAGGGAGCGGCTACACCTTC.